The 14 T cell receptor beta chains below were found in one sample sequenced in a study of T cell responses to AZD1222 COVID-19 vaccine. The data were produced by immunoSEQ multiplex PCR, yet TCRdb's version contains in-frame clones alone and is incomplete. The repertoire holds some 110,000 clones, with 85% as singletons. The sequenced sample was peripheral blood, obtained 28 days after the second AZD1222 dose. The receptor set was obtained from an adult who received the AZD1222 COVID-19 vaccine.

The chain joins TRBV29-1 to TRBJ2-5; 10 bases fit TRBD2. The CDR3 runs to 14 residues. Germline V lookup: CDR1 SQVTM, CDR2 ANQGSEA. Losses at the gene ends were 4 bases for V and 5 bases for J; bases not matched to a gene: 7. The CDR3 reads CSVGVAGGGETQYF. CDR3 coding DNA: TGCAGCGTTGGGGTAGCGGGGGGTGGCGAGACCCAGTACTTC.

The CDR3 protein is CASSLGAEETQYF. Here the CDR3 DNA reads TGTGCCAGCAGCTTGGGTGCTGAAGAGACCCAGTACTTC. This chain joins TRBV7-8 and TRBJ2-5; D call uncertain. The length of the CDR3 is 13 residues. The V gene lost 3 bases and the J gene lost 3 bases, with 8 bases spanning the gap. Germline CDR1 and CDR2: SGHVS and FQNEAQ. The whole variable domain, filled in from reference TRBV7-8 and TRBJ2-5, reads GAGVSQSPRYKVAKRGQDVALRCDPISGHVSLFWYQQALGQGPEFLTYFQNEAQLDKSGLPSDRFFAERPEGSVSTLKIQRTQQEDSAVYLCASSLGAEETQYFGPGTRLLVL.

The rearrangement uses TRBV4-3 and TRBJ1-4, with D perhaps TRBD1 (6 bases). Trimming removed 4 bases at V and 7 bases at J, with 13 bases between. The V gene's germline CDR1 is LGHNA and CDR2 YSLEER. The CDR3 extends over 14 amino acids. In nucleotides, the CDR3 is TGCGCCAGCAGCCCACAGGGAGTGAGTGAAAAACTGTTTTTT. This encodes CASSPQGVSEKLFF.

This chain links TRBV28 with TRBJ2-7; 10 bases line up with TRBD1. The CDR3 is 15 residues long. The germline CDR1 and CDR2 sequences are MDHEN and SYDVKM. The V gene end was trimmed by 2 bases and the J gene end by 3 bases; junction bases not matched to a gene: 4. This CDR3 is CASSLIRDRGYEQYF. The CDR3, as DNA: TGTGCCAGCAGTTTAATACGGGACAGGGGCTACGAGCAGTACTTC.

This clone appeared a single time. This chain links TRBV3-1 (or the pseudogene TRBV3-2) with TRBJ2-1; D uncertain. From germline, CDR1 is LGHDT and CDR2 YNNKEL (reference sequence). CDR3 length: 12 amino acids. The ends were cut back, 1 base at V and 8 bases at J, with 6 bases in the middle. CDR3: CASSQVVDEQFF. The CDR3 DNA follows: TGTGCCAGCAGCCAAGTTGTGGATGAGCAGTTCTTC.

The DNA of the CDR3 is TGCGCCAGCAGCTTAGGATCGTGGTCCTATAATTCACCCCTCCACTTT. Translated, it gives CASSLGSWSYNSPLHF. The chain couples TRBV5-1 to TRBJ1-6; D is unresolved. Trimming shortened V by 2 bases and J by 1 base, and 10 bases separated the two germline ends. The CDR3 totals 16 residues. Germline loops: CDR1 SGHRS, CDR2 YFSETQ.

This clone was seen more than once but under ten times. The V and J genes are TRBV28 and TRBJ1-2, with TRBD1 matching 8 bases. The CDR3 totals 11 residues. CDR1 and CDR2 (germline): MDHEN, SYDVKM. The V and J ends lost 9 bases and 7 bases, in that order; junction bases with no gene match: 4. CDR3 sequence reads: CASLGQGGYTF. The CDR3 region has the DNA TGTGCCAGTCTCGGACAGGGTGGCTACACCTTC.

J is TRBJ1-2 and V is TRBV4-2; D is perhaps TRBD1 (5 bases). The CDR3 is 15 amino acids. V gave up 1 base and J gave up 0 bases, with 9 bases separating them. The germline V gene has CDR1 LGHNA and CDR2 YNFKEQ. For the CDR3, the DNA is TGTGCCAGCAGCCAAGGGGGGATAGCTAACTATGGCTACACCTTC. This encodes CASSQGGIANYGYTF.

The gene calls are TRBV7-9 and TRBJ2-5; perhaps TRBD2 as D (5 bases). Deletions cut 6 bases from V and 1 base from J, with 12 bases between. From germline, CDR1 is SEHNR and CDR2 FQNEAQ (reference sequence). The CDR3 runs to 14 residues. CDR3 amino acids: CASSRTGFQETQYF. CDR3 coding DNA: TGTGCCAGCAGTCGCACGGGGTTCCAAGAGACCCAGTACTTC.

This sequence joins TRBV5-1 and TRBJ1-1; D is unresolved. The V gene's germline CDR1 is SGHRS and CDR2 YFSETQ. The V end lost 5 bases, the J end lost 6 bases, and 11 bases lay between the germline ends. This CDR3 has 12 residues. The DNA for the CDR3 is TGCGCCAGCAGTCTGACCGGAGCTGAAGCTTTCTTT. Protein: CASSLTGAEAFF.

This chain connects TRBV24-1 to TRBJ2-3; 15 nucleotides line up with TRBD2. The CDR3 extends over 22 amino acids. V lost 10 bases to trimming and J lost 1 base; unmatched junction nucleotides: 23. The germline CDR1 and CDR2 sequences are KGHDR and SFDVKD. The DNA for the CDR3 is TGTGCCACAGAGCAAGGACTAGCGGGGGGGCGGGCACCTCGCCATCGCACAGATACGCAGTATTTT. Protein: CATEQGLAGGRAPRHRTDTQYF.

As to this clone: The same CDR3 arises from other DNA sequences in this sample as well. The chain links TRBV5-4 to TRBJ2-5; 9 bases agree with TRBD1. The CDR3 spans 13 residues. The V and J ends lost 4 bases and 4 bases, in that order; junction bases with no gene match: 2. CDR1 and CDR2 from the germline V gene are SGHNT and YYREEE (reference sequence). CDR3 nucleotides: TGTGCCAGCAGCCAGGGACAGGGAGAGACCCAGTACTTC. Amino acid sequence: CASSQGQGETQYF.

The genes are TRBV7-9 and TRBJ1-2, with 7 bases lining up with TRBD1. The CDR3 length is 14 residues. With 5 bases clipped from V and 1 base from J, the junction kept 4 bases outside the gene matches. Germline CDR1 is SEHNR and CDR2 is FQNEAQ (reference sequence). As DNA, the CDR3 is TGTGCCAGCAGCAGCACAGGGGTTAACTATGGCTACACCTTC. This gives the protein CASSSTGVNYGYTF.

The chain couples TRBV18 to TRBJ2-2; maybe TRBD1 (6 bases). CDR1 is KGHSH and CDR2 is LQKENI in the germline V gene. The CDR3 has 17 amino acids. Trimming took 3 bases from V and 1 from J, leaving 15 bases between them. CDR3 sequence: CASSPNLLRGNTGELFF. DNA of the CDR3: TGTGCCAGCTCACCTAACCTCCTCAGGGGGAACACCGGGGAGCTGTTTTTT.